Below, 26 T cell receptor beta chains from the same sample are listed, as sequenced in a study of T cell repertoires in cytomegalovirus infection. Each CDR3 protein gets one entry after TCRdb re-called the reads with MiXCR. Of 480,000 or so distinct CDR3 sequences detected, 11% appear once; the ten largest clones hold about 9.4%. The specimen was PBMCs. The receptor source for this set is a human donor in good health (CMV status not recorded). Some clones in this sample may be carry-over from other donors' samples.

This clonotype has at least ten counts. This chain joins TRBV7-9 and TRBJ2-1; 9 bases match TRBD1. Trimming removed 5 bases from V and 5 bases from J; junction bases left unmatched: 10. The CDR3 runs to 16 residues. Germline V gene lookup returns CDR1 SEHNR and CDR2 FQNEAQ (reference sequence). The CDR3 protein is CASSMRRDRVNNEQFF. The DNA for the CDR3 is TGTGCCAGCAGCATGAGAAGGGACAGGGTCAACAATGAGCAGTTCTTC.

A word on this clonotype: Possible read error: a much larger clone is one base away. This chain uses TRBV5-4 with TRBJ2-3, with a possible D match to TRBD2 (6 bases). This CDR3 is 16 amino acids long. Germline CDR1 reads SGHNT; CDR2 reads YYREEE (reference sequence). The CDR3 spells CANSRPTRGSTDTQYF. The CDR3 bases are TGTGCCAACAGCCGACCAACCCGGGGGAGCACAGATACGCAGTATTTT.

The table lists this clonotype with a few counts. The genes are TRBV19 and TRBJ1-5, with a tentative D call TRBD1 (5 bases). This CDR3 comprises 14 residues. Trimming stripped 2 bases from V and 3 bases from J, with 8 bases between. Germline CDR1 reads LNHDA; CDR2 reads SQIVND (reference sequence). The CDR3 DNA reads TGTGCCAGTAGTATACGGGGGTTCAATCAGCCCCAGCATTTT. Its translation is CASSIRGFNQPQHF. The complete variable domain, with remaining parts taken from reference TRBV19 and TRBJ1-5, reads DGGITQSPKYLFRKEGQNVTLSCEQNLNHDAMYWYRQDPGQGLRLIYYSQIVNDFQKGDIAEGYSVSREKKESFPLTVTSAQKNPTAFYLCASSIRGFNQPQHFGDGTRLSIL.

This clonotype has a count of ten or more. The V and J genes are TRBV7-8 and TRBJ2-5, with D perhaps being TRBD1 or TRBD2 (5 bases each). V dropped 4 bases and J dropped 1 base, with 10 bases sitting between them. Germline V gene lookup returns CDR1 SGHVS and CDR2 FQNEAQ. The CDR3 is 14 amino acids. DNA for the CDR3: TGTGCCAGCAGCTGGGGACCGTCCCAAGAGACCCAGTACTTC. Its protein product is CASSWGPSQETQYF.

In this sample, this clonotype turned up a few times. The chain combines TRBV20-1 with TRBJ2-5; 10 nucleotides match TRBD2. The CDR3 has 15 residues. The germline V gene has CDR1 DFQATT and CDR2 SNEGSKA (reference sequence). J was trimmed by 5 bases and V by 0 bases; bases with no gene match: 6. The DNA of the CDR3 is TGCAGTGCTAGAGAGGGTAGCGGGAGGCTTGAGACCCAGTACTTC. Amino acid sequence: CSAREGSGRLETQYF.

In its sample, this clonotype was seen many times. The V and J genes are TRBV4-1 and TRBJ2-2; the match to TRBD1 covers 7 bases. Germline loops: CDR1 MGHRA, CDR2 YSYEKL. The CDR3 extends over 15 amino acids. V was pared by 4 bases and J by 5 bases, with 7 bases of the junction left unmatched. As DNA, the CDR3 is TGCGCCAGCAGCCTCAAGACAGGGTCGACCGGGGAGCTGTTTTTT. Translating gives CASSLKTGSTGELFF.

The rearrangement uses TRBV20-1 and TRBJ2-7; 10 bases are a match to TRBD2. V shed 7 bases and J 9 bases; nucleotides not matched to a gene: 18. The germline V gene encodes CDR1 DFQATT and CDR2 SNEGSKA (reference sequence). This CDR3 contains 15 residues. The CDR3 DNA reads as TGCAGTGTGGAGGAGCTAGCGGGAGCTAATTTGGGGCAGTACTTC. This translates into CSVEELAGANLGQYF.

This clonotype has just a few counts. The rearrangement joins TRBV12-3 or TRBV12-4 to TRBJ2-3; no definite D call. Between the trimmed V and J ends, which lost 5 bases and 8 bases, there was a span of 14 bases. CDR3 length: 13 residues. In DNA form, the CDR3 reads TGTGCCAGCAGTGAACTCGTTTCCGTTACGCAGTATTTT. This gives the protein CASSELVSVTQYF.

This clonotype was found many times. The chain joins TRBV28 to TRBJ2-7; D might be TRBD1 or TRBD2, each matching 5 bases. The CDR3 is made up of 15 amino acids. Germline CDR1 and CDR2: MDHEN and SYDVKM. With 3 bases removed from V and 0 bases from J, the gap between germline ends came to 12 bases. The CDR3 sequence: CASSFIWGSSYEQYF. CDR3 in DNA: TGTGCCAGCAGTTTTATTTGGGGGTCCTCCTACGAGCAGTACTTC.

This clonotype was observed a few times. This sequence joins TRBV19 and TRBJ2-2; 7 nucleotides align to TRBD2. CDR3 length: 18 residues. Germline lookup yields CDR1 LNHDA and CDR2 SQIVND (reference sequence). V shed 6 bases, J shed 4 bases, and the junction held 17 bases outside the gene matches. The CDR3 DNA reads TGTGCCAGTAGAAATTCCCCCGGGCTAGCGGAGGGCACCGGGGAGCTGTTTTTT. Its translation: CASRNSPGLAEGTGELFF.

The table lists this clonotype with a count of one. This sequence may be a read error, since a much larger clone differs from it by one base. The rearrangement joins TRBV12-3 or TRBV12-4 to TRBJ1-1; TRBD1 matches 7 bases. CDR3 length: 15 residues. J lost 6 bases, V lost 3 bases, and 10 bases had no gene match. The CDR3 DNA sequence: TGTGCCAGCAGTTTCATTCAGGGGGAGGCCTCTGAAGCTTTCTTT. This gives the protein CASSFIQGEASEAFF.

This clonotype was detected ten times or more. The chain is built from TRBV6-1 and TRBJ2-1; TRBD2 matches at 8 bases. CDR1 MNHNS and CDR2 SASEGT come from the germline V gene. Trimming removed 1 base from V and 11 bases from J; junction bases left unmatched: 10. The CDR3 contains 15 residues. The CDR3 DNA is TGTGCCAGCAGTGAAGTTATGGCGGGAGGACCAAAGCAGTTCTTC. Its translation: CASSEVMAGGPKQFF.

This clonotype showed up many times. The chain is built from TRBV7-2 and TRBJ1-3, with 11 bases aligning to TRBD1. V lost 0 bases and J lost 3; bases outside the gene matches: 10. There are 19 residues in the CDR3. Per germline, CDR1 SGHTA and CDR2 FQGNSA. The CDR3 nucleotides read TGTGCCAGCAGCTTAGCAGGCCGAGGACAGGGGGCGTTTGGAAACACCATATATTTT. Its protein is CASSLAGRGQGAFGNTIYF. The full variable domain, completed using reference TRBV7-2 and TRBJ1-3, is GAGVSQSPSNKVTEKGKDVELRCDPISGHTALYWYRQSLGQGLEFLIYFQGNSAPDKSGLPSDRFSAERTGGSVSTLTIQRTQQEDSAVYLCASSLAGRGQGAFGNTIYFGEGSWLTVV.

This clonotype has a handful of counts. This chain joins TRBV20-1 and TRBJ2-7, with TRBD2 matching 13 bases. CDR3 length: 19 amino acids. The germline CDR1 and CDR2 sequences are DFQATT and SNEGSKA (reference sequence). V lost 1 base and J lost 4; bases outside the gene matches: 16. Written as DNA, the CDR3 is TGCAGTGCTAGAGGATCGGAACTAGCGGGAGGGCCCGGATTTTACGAGCAGTACTTC. This sequence encodes CSARGSELAGGPGFYEQYF.

This chain uses TRBV5-1 with TRBJ2-1; tentatively, D is TRBD1 (5 bases). Trimming stripped 0 bases from V and 6 bases from J, with 13 bases between. In germline, CDR1 is SGHRS, CDR2 YFSETQ. The CDR3 is 15 amino acids. The CDR3, as DNA: TGCGCCAGCAGCTTGGGGGGTGGGGCTTTCAATGAGCAGTTCTTC. Translating gives CASSLGGGAFNEQFF.

This clonotype has at least ten counts. The chain joins TRBV11-2 to TRBJ2-2, with D possibly TRBD2 on 6 matching bases. The CDR3 has 16 amino acids. Germline V lookup: CDR1 SGHAT, CDR2 FQNNGV. V lost 2 bases and J 4 bases, leaving 14 bases between the germline ends. CDR3 sequence: CASSLPLGGITGELFF. For the CDR3, the DNA is TGTGCCAGCAGCTTACCCTTGGGCGGGATCACCGGGGAGCTGTTTTTT.

This clonotype was seen many times. The CDR3 is CASSSFLNGQASYNEQFF. Written as DNA, the CDR3 is TGTGCCAGCAGCTCATTCCTTAACGGACAGGCCTCCTACAATGAGCAGTTCTTC. The chain uses TRBV7-2 and TRBJ2-1, with 7 positions matching TRBD1. Germline-derived CDR1 and CDR2 are SGHTA and FQGNSA. The CDR3 runs to 18 residues. Trimming cost V 4 bases and J 0 bases; bases outside gene matches: 12.

This clonotype showed up many times. V is TRBV12-3 or TRBV12-4 and J is TRBJ1-1; D ambiguous. The CDR3 consists of 13 residues. Trimming pared 3 bases from V and 6 bases from J, leaving 11 bases between. The CDR3 region has the DNA TGTGCCAGCAGTTTGGATCGTTTCGCTGAAGCTTTCTTT. Translated: CASSLDRFAEAFF.

At least ten counts were recorded for this clonotype. J is TRBJ1-6 and V is TRBV6-1; D unclear. CDR1 and CDR2 (germline): MNHNS, SASEGT. This CDR3 comprises 13 residues. The V end was cut by 3 bases, the J end by 7 bases, with 7 bases between. CDR3 region: CASSEVWNSPLHF. The CDR3 DNA reads TGTGCCAGCAGTGAGGTTTGGAATTCACCCCTCCACTTT.

This clonotype was found many times. This chain uses TRBV5-1 with TRBJ2-7, with D tentatively TRBD1 (6 bases). This CDR3 has 15 residues. Germline CDR1 and CDR2: SGHRS and YFSETQ. Trimming took 4 bases from V and 0 from J, leaving 14 bases between them. CDR3 protein: CASSDRQGHSYEQYF. CDR3 coding DNA: TGCGCCAGCAGCGACCGGCAGGGGCACTCCTACGAGCAGTACTTC.

This clonotype was observed at least ten times. CDR3 in amino acids: CASSLSGPNNEQFF. The CDR3 nucleotides read TGTGCCAGCAGCCTCTCTGGACCTAACAATGAGCAGTTCTTC. The chain combines TRBV7-3 with TRBJ2-1; unclear D gene. CDR3 length: 14 residues. Germline V gene data show CDR1 as SGHTA and CDR2 as FQGTGA. V shed 5 bases and J shed 5 bases, with 13 bases lying between them.

Many counts were recorded for this clonotype. The chain is built from TRBV24-1 and TRBJ1-5; possible D gene TRBD1, 6 bases. Trimming pared 4 bases from V and 4 bases from J, leaving 10 bases between. Germline values: CDR1 KGHDR, CDR2 SFDVKD. CDR3 length: 14 residues. CDR3 sequence reads: CATSDRGRNQPQHF. CDR3 DNA sequence: TGTGCCACCAGTGACAGGGGTCGTAATCAGCCCCAGCATTTT.

At least ten counts were recorded for this clonotype. CDR3 bases: TGTGCCAGTAATGCCGGGGGTTACACAGATACGCAGTATTTT. This sequence encodes CASNAGGYTDTQYF. The chain is built from TRBV19 and TRBJ2-3, with a weak D call TRBD2 (6 bases). Germline lookup yields CDR1 LNHDA and CDR2 SQIVND (reference sequence). This CDR3 is built from 14 residues. Trimming shortened V by 7 bases and J by 2 bases, and 13 bases separated the two germline ends.

This clonotype was recorded at least ten times. The chain combines TRBV6-5 with TRBJ1-6; D is ambiguous. Trimming removed 2 bases from V and 10 bases from J, with 12 bases in between. Germline lookup yields CDR1 MNHEY and CDR2 SVGAGI. The CDR3 runs to 14 residues. CDR3 residues: CASSYRREGSPLHF. CDR3 DNA: TGTGCCAGCAGTTACCGAAGAGAAGGATCACCCCTCCACTTT.

There are many counts of this clonotype. The genes are TRBV5-1 and TRBJ2-1; 8 bases map to TRBD2. V shed 4 bases and J 5 bases; nucleotides not matched to a gene: 8. The CDR3 contains 15 residues. Germline V lookup: CDR1 SGHRS, CDR2 YFSETQ. The CDR3 sequence is CASSPLSGGNNEQFF. The CDR3 coding sequence is TGCGCCAGCAGCCCCCTGAGCGGGGGAAACAATGAGCAGTTCTTC.

The table lists this clonotype with many counts. The genes are TRBV29-1 and TRBJ1-1, with TRBD1 identical over 8 bases. V was pared by 7 bases and J by 5 bases, with 9 bases of the junction left unmatched. The V gene's germline CDR1 is SQVTM and CDR2 ANQGSEA. This CDR3 is 13 amino acids long. The CDR3 DNA sequence: TGCAGCGCCTCGACAGGGGATACAACTGAAGCTTTCTTT. It yields the protein CSASTGDTTEAFF.